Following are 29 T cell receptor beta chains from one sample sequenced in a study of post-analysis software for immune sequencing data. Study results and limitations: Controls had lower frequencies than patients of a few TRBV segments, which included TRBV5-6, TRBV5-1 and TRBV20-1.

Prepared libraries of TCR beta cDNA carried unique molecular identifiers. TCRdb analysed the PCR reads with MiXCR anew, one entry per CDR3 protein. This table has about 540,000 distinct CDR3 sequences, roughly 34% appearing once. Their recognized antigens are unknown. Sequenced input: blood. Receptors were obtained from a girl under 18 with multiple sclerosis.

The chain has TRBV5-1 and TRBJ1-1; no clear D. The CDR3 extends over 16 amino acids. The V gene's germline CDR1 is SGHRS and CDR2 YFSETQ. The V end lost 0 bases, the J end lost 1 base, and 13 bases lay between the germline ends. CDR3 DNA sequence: TGCGCCAGCAGCTTGGCAGGAGGACCCCAGAACACTGAAGCTTTCTTT. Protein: CASSLAGGPQNTEAFF.

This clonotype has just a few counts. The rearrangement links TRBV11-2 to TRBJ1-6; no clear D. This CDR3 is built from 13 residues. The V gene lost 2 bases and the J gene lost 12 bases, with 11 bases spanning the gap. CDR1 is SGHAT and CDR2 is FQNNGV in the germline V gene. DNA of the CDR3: TGTGCCAGCAGCTTACGGGCGCAGCTACCCCTCCACTTT. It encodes CASSLRAQLPLHF.

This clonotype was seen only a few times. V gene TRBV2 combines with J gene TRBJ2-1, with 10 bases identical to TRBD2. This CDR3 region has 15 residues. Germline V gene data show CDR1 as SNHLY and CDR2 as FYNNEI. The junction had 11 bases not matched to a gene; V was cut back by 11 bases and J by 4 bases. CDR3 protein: CACPGTSGVYNEQFF. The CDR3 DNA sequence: TGTGCCTGCCCCGGAACTAGCGGGGTTTACAATGAGCAGTTCTTC.

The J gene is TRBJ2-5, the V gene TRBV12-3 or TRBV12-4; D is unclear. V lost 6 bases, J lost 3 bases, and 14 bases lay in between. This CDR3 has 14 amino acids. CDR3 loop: CASSPPPSEETQYF. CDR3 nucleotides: TGTGCCAGCAGCCCTCCCCCCTCTGAAGAGACCCAGTACTTC.

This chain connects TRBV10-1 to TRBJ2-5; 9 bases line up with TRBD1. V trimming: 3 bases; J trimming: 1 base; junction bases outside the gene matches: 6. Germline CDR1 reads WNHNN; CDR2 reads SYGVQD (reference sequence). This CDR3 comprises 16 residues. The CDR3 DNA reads TGCGCCAGCAGTGAACAGGGGGCTCATGGCCAAGAGACCCAGTACTTC. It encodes CASSEQGAHGQETQYF.

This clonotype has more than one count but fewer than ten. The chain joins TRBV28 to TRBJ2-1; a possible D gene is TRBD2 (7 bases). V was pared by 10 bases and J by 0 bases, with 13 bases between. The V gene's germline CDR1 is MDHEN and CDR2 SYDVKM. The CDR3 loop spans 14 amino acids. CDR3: CATAGAISYNEQFF. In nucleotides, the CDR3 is TGTGCCACCGCGGGGGCCATCTCCTACAATGAGCAGTTCTTC.

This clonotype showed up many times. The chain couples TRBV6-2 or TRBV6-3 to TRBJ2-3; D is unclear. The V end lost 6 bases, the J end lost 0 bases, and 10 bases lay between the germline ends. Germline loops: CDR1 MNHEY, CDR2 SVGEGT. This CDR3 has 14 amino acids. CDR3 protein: CASSPLDSTDTQYF. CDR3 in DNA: TGTGCCAGCAGCCCCCTGGACAGCACAGATACGCAGTATTTT.

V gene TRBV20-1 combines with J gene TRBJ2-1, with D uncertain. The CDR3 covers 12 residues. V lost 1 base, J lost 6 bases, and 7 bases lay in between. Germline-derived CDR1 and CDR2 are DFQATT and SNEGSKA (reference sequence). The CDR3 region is CSARVPRNEQFF. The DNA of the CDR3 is TGCAGTGCTAGAGTTCCGCGCAATGAGCAGTTCTTC.

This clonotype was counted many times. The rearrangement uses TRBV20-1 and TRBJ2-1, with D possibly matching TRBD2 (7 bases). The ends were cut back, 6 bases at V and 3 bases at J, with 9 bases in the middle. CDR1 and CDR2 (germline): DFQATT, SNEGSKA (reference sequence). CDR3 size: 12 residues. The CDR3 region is CSAGGRYNEQFF. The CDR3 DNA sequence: TGCAGTGCGGGGGGGCGCTACAATGAGCAGTTCTTC.

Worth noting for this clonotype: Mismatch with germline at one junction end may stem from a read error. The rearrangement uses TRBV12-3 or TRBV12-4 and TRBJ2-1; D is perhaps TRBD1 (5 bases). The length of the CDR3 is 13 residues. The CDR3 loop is CTSSRQGPGEQFF. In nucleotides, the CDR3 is TGTACCAGCTCACGTCAGGGCCCGGGTGAGCAGTTCTTC.

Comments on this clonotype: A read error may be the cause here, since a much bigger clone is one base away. This CDR3 reads CVSSLTGQGLSTDTQYF. CDR3 DNA: TGTGTCAGCAGCTTAACCGGACAGGGTTTAAGCACAGATACGCAGTATTTT. The chain couples TRBV7-6 to TRBJ2-3; TRBD1 matches at 8 bases. CDR3 length: 17 amino acids. CDR1 SGHVS and CDR2 FNYEAQ come from the germline V gene.

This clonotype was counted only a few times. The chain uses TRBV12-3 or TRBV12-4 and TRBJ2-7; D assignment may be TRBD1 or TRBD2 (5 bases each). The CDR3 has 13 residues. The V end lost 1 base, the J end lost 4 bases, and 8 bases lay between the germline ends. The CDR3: CASSLEGPYEQYF. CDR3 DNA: TGTGCCAGCAGTTTAGAGGGACCGTACGAGCAGTACTTC.

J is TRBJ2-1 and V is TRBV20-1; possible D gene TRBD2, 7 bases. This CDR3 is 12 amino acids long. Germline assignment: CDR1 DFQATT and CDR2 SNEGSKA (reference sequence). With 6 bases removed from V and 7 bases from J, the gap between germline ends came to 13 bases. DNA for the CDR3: TGCAGTGCACCGGGGGGCGAGAATGAGCAGTTCTTC. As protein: CSAPGGENEQFF.

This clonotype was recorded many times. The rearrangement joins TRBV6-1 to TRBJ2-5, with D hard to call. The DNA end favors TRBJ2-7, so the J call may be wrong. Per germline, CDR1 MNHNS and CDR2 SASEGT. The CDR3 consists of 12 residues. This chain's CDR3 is CASSEVLNEQYF. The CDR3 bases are TGTGCCAGCAGTGAAGTCCTCAACGAGCAGTACTTC.

The CDR3 sequence is CASSQGAGTSGGDTQYF. The CDR3 DNA follows: TGTGCCAGCAGCCAAGGGGCCGGGACTAGCGGGGGAGATACGCAGTATTTT. The chain recombines TRBV4-2 with TRBJ2-3, with 14 nucleotides matching TRBD2. CDR1 LGHNA and CDR2 YNFKEQ come from the germline V gene. This CDR3 region has 17 residues. J was trimmed by 5 bases and V by 1 base; bases with no gene match: 5.

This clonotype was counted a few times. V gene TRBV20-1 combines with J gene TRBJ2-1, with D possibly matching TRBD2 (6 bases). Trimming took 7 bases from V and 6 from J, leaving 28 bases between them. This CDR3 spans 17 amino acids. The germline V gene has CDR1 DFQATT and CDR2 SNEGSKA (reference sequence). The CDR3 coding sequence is TGCAGTGGGGCTGGAGGGACGGTACTGTCGGTTGTCAATGAGCAGTTCTTC. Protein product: CSGAGGTVLSVVNEQFF.

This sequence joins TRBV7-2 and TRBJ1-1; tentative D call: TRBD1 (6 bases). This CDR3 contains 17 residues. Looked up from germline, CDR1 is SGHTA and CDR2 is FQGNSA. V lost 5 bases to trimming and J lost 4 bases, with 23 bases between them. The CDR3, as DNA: TGTGCCAGCAGCCCTAAGCAGGGGCCGGCGCGAGGCACTGAAGCTTTCTTT. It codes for CASSPKQGPARGTEAFF. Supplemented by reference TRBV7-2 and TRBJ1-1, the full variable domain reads GAGVSQSPSNKVTEKGKDVELRCDPISGHTALYWYRQSLGQGLEFLIYFQGNSAPDKSGLPSDRFSAERTGGSVSTLTIQRTQQEDSAVYLCASSPKQGPARGTEAFFGQGTRLTVV.

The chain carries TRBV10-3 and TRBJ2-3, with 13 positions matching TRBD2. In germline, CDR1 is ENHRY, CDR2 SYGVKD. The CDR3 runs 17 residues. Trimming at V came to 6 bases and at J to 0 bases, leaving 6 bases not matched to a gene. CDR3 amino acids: CAISMTSGGRSTDTQYF. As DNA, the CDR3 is TGTGCCATCAGCATGACTAGCGGGGGGCGTAGCACAGATACGCAGTATTTT.

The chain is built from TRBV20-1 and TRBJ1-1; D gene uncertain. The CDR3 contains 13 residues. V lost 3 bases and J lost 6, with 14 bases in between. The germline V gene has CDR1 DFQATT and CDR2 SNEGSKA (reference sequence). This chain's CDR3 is CSASHSVLPEAFF. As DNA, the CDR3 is TGCAGTGCTAGCCACAGCGTTCTGCCTGAAGCTTTCTTT.

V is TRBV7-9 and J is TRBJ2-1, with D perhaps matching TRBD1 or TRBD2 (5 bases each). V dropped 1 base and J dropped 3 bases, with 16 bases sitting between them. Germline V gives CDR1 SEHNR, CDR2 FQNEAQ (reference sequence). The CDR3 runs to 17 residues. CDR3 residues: CASSLDVGASFYNEQFF. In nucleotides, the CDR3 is TGTGCCAGCAGCTTAGACGTAGGGGCTAGCTTCTACAATGAGCAGTTCTTC.

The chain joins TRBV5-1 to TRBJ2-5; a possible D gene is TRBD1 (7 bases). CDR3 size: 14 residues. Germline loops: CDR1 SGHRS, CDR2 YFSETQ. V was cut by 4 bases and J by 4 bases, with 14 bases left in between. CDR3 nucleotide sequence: TGCGCCAGCAGCGCGGGACAGTTTATAGAGACCCAGTACTTC. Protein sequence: CASSAGQFIETQYF.

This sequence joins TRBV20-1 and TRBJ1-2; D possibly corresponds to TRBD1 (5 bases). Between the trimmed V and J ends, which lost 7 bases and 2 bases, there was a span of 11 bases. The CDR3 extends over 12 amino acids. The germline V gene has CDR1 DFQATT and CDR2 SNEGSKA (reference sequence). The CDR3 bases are TGCAGTGAAACGACAGAGAACTATGGCTACACCTTC. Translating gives CSETTENYGYTF.

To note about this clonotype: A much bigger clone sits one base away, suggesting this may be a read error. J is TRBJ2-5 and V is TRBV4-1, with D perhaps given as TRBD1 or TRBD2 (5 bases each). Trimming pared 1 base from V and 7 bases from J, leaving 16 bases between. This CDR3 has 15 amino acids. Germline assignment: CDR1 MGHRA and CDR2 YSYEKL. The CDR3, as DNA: TGCGCCAGCAGCCAAGTTCGAGGGACCAAGGGGACCCAGTACTTC. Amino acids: CASSQVRGTKGTQYF.

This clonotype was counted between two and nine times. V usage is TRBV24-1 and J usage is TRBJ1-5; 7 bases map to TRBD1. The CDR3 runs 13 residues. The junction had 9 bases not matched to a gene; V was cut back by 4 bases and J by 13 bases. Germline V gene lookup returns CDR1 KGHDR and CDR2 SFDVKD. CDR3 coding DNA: TGTGCCACCAGTGAATACAAATCGGACAGGCAGCATTTT. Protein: CATSEYKSDRQHF.

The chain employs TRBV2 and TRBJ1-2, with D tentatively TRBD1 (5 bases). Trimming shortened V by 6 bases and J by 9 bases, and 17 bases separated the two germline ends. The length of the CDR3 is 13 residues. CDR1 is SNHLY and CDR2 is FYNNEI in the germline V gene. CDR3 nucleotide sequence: TGTGCCAGCAGCAAGACAGCATGGGATCGCTACACCTTC. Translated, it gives CASSKTAWDRYTF.

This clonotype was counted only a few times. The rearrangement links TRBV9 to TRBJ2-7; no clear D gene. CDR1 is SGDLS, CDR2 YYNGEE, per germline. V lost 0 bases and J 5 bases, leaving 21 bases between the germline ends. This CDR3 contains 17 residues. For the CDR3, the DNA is TGTGCCAGCAGCGTAGATCCCGCCGGCCGGGTCGTCCACGAGCAGTACTTC. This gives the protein CASSVDPAGRVVHEQYF.

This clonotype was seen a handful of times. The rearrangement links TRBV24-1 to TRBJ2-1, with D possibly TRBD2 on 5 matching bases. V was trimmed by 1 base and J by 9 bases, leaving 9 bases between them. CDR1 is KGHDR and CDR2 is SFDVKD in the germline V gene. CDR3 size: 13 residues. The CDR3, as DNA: TGTGCCACCAGTGATTTACTAGGTAGTGAGCAGTTCTTC. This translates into CATSDLLGSEQFF.

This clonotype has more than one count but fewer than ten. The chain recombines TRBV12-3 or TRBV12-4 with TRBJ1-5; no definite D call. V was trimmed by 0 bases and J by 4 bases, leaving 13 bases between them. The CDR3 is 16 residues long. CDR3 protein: CASSLAGTRENQPQHF. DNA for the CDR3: TGTGCCAGCAGTTTAGCAGGAACCCGGGAGAATCAGCCCCAGCATTTT.

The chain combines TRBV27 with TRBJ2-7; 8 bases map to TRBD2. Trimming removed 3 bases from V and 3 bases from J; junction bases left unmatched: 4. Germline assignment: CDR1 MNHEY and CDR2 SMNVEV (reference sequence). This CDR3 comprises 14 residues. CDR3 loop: CASSFSGGLYEQYF. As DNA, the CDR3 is TGTGCCAGCAGTTTTTCGGGAGGGCTCTACGAGCAGTACTTC.